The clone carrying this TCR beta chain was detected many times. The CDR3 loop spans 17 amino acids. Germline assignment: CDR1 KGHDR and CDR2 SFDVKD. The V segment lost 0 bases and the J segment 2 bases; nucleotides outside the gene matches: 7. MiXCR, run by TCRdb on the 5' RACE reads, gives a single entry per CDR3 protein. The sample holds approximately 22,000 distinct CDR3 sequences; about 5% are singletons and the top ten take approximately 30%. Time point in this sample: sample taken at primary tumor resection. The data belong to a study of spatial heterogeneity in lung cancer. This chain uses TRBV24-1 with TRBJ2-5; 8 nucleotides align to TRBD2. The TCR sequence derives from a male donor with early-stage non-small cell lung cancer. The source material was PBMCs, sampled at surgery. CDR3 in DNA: TGTGCCACCAGTGATTTGCGGACTAGCTTAGGGCAAGAGACCCAGTACTTC. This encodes CATSDLRTSLGQETQYF.